Below, 29 T cell receptor beta chains from the same sample are listed, as sequenced in a study of CXCR3-negative and CXCR3-positive naive CD8 T cells. These TCRs' antigens remain unknown. General study results and limits: For CXCR3-positive naive cells, TRB CDR3s were more hydrophobic than those of CXCR3-negative naive cells.

Through 5' RACE with UMI labels, the TRB cDNA libraries were prepared. TCRdb derives one entry per CDR3 protein from the 5' RACE reads, leaving out DNA. The sample includes tens of thousands of distinct CDR3 sequences. Source material: naive CXCR3+ CD8+ T cells from blood. Sample subset: CD45RO-CCR7+CD27+CD95- naive CD8+ T cells expressing CXCR3 (TNR3+). The receptors derive from a human donor in good health. Some clones in this sample may be carry-over from other donors' samples.

V and J are TRBV20-1 and TRBJ2-1; without DNA, the TCRdb call of TRBD1 cannot be checked. The germline V gene encodes CDR1 DFQATT and CDR2 SNEGSKA (reference sequence). The CDR3 extends over 14 amino acids. CDR3 loop: CSAPGVVFHNEQFF.

This sequence joins TRBV21-1 and TRBJ2-5; TCRdb's assignment of TRBD1 cannot be checked, as there is no DNA. TRBV21-1 represents a pseudogene. The CDR3 runs 15 residues. CDR3 sequence: CASSKGQGFQETQYF.

The chain links TRBV4-1 to TRBJ2-7. CDR1 is MGHRA and CDR2 is YSYEKL in the germline V gene. This CDR3 contains 15 residues. This chain's CDR3 is CASSQEYGGPYEQYF.

This chain joins TRBV6-5 and TRBJ1-4; TCRdb returns TRBD1, unconfirmable since there is no DNA. CDR3 length: 14 residues. CDR1 is MNHEY, CDR2 SVGAGI, per germline. The CDR3 is CASSPHDSDEKLFF.

The V and J genes are TRBV29-1 and TRBJ1-2. The CDR3 totals 14 residues. The germline CDR1 and CDR2 sequences are SQVTM and ANQGSEA. The CDR3 sequence: CSVEEEGVNYGYTF.

The rearrangement links TRBV7-8 to TRBJ2-1; the D call of TRBD1 rests on TCRdb alone, since no DNA is present to check it. This CDR3 contains 15 residues. From germline, CDR1 is SGHVS and CDR2 FQNEAQ. Here the CDR3 reads CASTHPGQGNNEQFF.

The chain carries TRBV5-6 and TRBJ2-3. This CDR3 spans 16 amino acids. CDR1 and CDR2 (germline): SGHDT, YYEEEE. The CDR3 is CASSFVKGPYTDTQYF.

J is TRBJ2-7 and V is TRBV5-1; TCRdb names TRBD2, which stays unverified in the absence of DNA. The CDR3 loop spans 16 amino acids. The germline V gene has CDR1 SGHRS and CDR2 YFSETQ. CDR3 sequence: CASSLDTLAGSYEQYF.

The CDR3 is CASSYLDRDEQYF. The rearrangement uses TRBV6-5 and TRBJ2-7; checking the TCRdb D call of TRBD1 is not possible without DNA. Germline CDR1 reads MNHEY; CDR2 reads SVGAGI. This CDR3 comprises 13 residues.

CDR3 amino acids: CSARELQGWGNEQFF. V gene TRBV20-1 combines with J gene TRBJ2-1; TCRdb's D gene call, TRBD1, goes unchecked for lack of DNA. The germline V gene has CDR1 DFQATT and CDR2 SNEGSKA (reference sequence). The CDR3 has 15 amino acids.

This chain uses TRBV9 with TRBJ2-7; without DNA, the TCRdb call of TRBD1 cannot be checked. This CDR3 spans 14 amino acids. Germline loops: CDR1 SGDLS, CDR2 YYNGEE. The CDR3 is CASSPRAAVVEQYF.

The V gene is TRBV27, the J gene TRBJ2-1; TCRdb names TRBD2, which stays unverified in the absence of DNA. The CDR3 extends over 15 amino acids. The germline V gene has CDR1 MNHEY and CDR2 SMNVEV (reference sequence). CDR3 sequence: CASSPGLAGGNEQFF.

The genes are TRBV5-5 and TRBJ2-1; without DNA, the TCRdb call of TRBD1 cannot be checked. The germline V gene has CDR1 SGHKS and CDR2 YYEKEE (reference sequence). The CDR3 runs 15 residues. The CDR3 spells CASSHRGGGNNEQFF.

V gene TRBV20-1 combines with J gene TRBJ2-3; TCRdb selects TRBD1, and the lack of DNA leaves this call unchecked. CDR1 DFQATT and CDR2 SNEGSKA come from the germline V gene (reference sequence). The CDR3 has 16 amino acids. This chain's CDR3 is CSARRRDRDSTGTQYF.

V and J are TRBV20-1 and TRBJ1-4; TCRdb's D call of TRBD1 is untestable without DNA. This CDR3 has 15 amino acids. CDR1 DFQATT and CDR2 SNEGSKA come from the germline V gene (reference sequence). The CDR3 sequence: CSARKWDGDNEKLFF.

The chain couples TRBV7-6 to TRBJ2-1; the D call from TCRdb, TRBD1, cannot be confirmed without DNA. This CDR3 is built from 14 residues. Germline V gene lookup returns CDR1 SGHVS and CDR2 FNYEAQ. This CDR3 reads CASSLMDAPGEQFF. Full variable domain (outside the CDR3, taken from reference TRBV7-6 and TRBJ2-1): GAGVSQSPRYKVTKRGQDVALRCDPISGHVSLYWYRQALGQGPEFLTYFNYEAQQDKSGLPNDRFSAERPEGSISTLTIQRTEQRDSAMYRCASSLMDAPGEQFFGPGTRLTVL.

This chain joins TRBV19 and TRBJ2-5; TCRdb lists TRBD1, though no DNA is available to test this call. This CDR3 comprises 14 residues. CDR1 is LNHDA and CDR2 is SQIVND in the germline V gene (reference sequence). CDR3 protein: CASSSRAYQETQYF.

The chain couples TRBV12-3 or TRBV12-4 to TRBJ2-7. The CDR3 extends over 13 amino acids. CDR3: CASSFGNSYEQYF.

The V gene is TRBV28, the J gene TRBJ1-1. The CDR3 runs 11 residues. Germline loops: CDR1 MDHEN, CDR2 SYDVKM. Here the CDR3 reads CASSENTEAFF.

The rearrangement joins TRBV12-3 or TRBV12-4 to TRBJ2-7; as DNA is missing, the TRBD1 call by TCRdb cannot be tested. The CDR3 totals 15 residues. Here the CDR3 reads CASSTGGQGGYEQYF.

The chain joins TRBV9 to TRBJ2-3; TCRdb indicates TRBD2, and absent DNA this call remains unverified. Germline CDR1 is SGDLS and CDR2 is YYNGEE. This CDR3 comprises 18 residues. CDR3 residues: CASSPALTSGSSTDTQYF.

This chain joins TRBV7-9 and TRBJ1-1; TCRdb picks TRBD1, but there is no DNA to check that call. CDR1 and CDR2 (germline): SEHNR, FQNEAQ (reference sequence). This CDR3 contains 13 residues. The CDR3 protein is CASSPRDRDAAFF. The full variable domain, its missing parts supplied by reference TRBV7-9 and TRBJ1-1, is DTGVSQNPRHKITKRGQNVTFRCDPISEHNRLYWYRQTLGQGPEFLTYFQNEAQLEKSRLLSDRFSAERPKGSFSTLEIQRTEQGDSAMYLCASSPRDRDAAFFGQGTRLTVV.

V usage is TRBV28 and J usage is TRBJ2-7. From germline, CDR1 is MDHEN and CDR2 SYDVKM. This CDR3 comprises 12 residues. The CDR3 reads CASSFGTYEQYF.

The J gene is TRBJ2-7, the V gene TRBV20-1; there is no DNA to check the TCRdb D call of TRBD2. CDR1 and CDR2 (germline): DFQATT, SNEGSKA (reference sequence). The CDR3 contains 15 residues. CDR3 region: CSAFKTSGNNYEQYF.

The rearrangement uses TRBV30 and TRBJ2-2; TCRdb indicates TRBD1, and absent DNA this call remains unverified. Germline CDR1 reads GTSNPN; CDR2 reads SVGIG (reference sequence). The CDR3 sequence is 13 residues long. The CDR3 loop reads CAWAPTPTGELFF.

CDR3 region: CSVDSLPSGYNEQFF. This chain connects TRBV29-1 to TRBJ2-1; TCRdb designates TRBD2, a call that cannot be tested without DNA. CDR3 length: 15 amino acids. The V gene's germline CDR1 is SQVTM and CDR2 ANQGSEA.

V is TRBV12-3 or TRBV12-4 and J is TRBJ2-1; TCRdb's D call, TRBD1, is unchecked because there is no DNA. The CDR3 has 15 amino acids. The CDR3 spells CASSFGGAIYNEQFF.

The chain uses TRBV18 and TRBJ2-6; checking the TCRdb D call of TRBD1 is not possible without DNA. The germline gives CDR1 KGHSH, CDR2 LQKENI. The CDR3 consists of 14 residues. CDR3 loop: CASSLKGTANVLTF. Using reference TRBV18 and TRBJ2-6 for the parts outside the CDR3, the full variable domain is NAGVMQNPRHLVRRRGQEARLRCSPMKGHSHVYWYRQLPEEGLKFMVYLQKENIIDESGMPKERFSAEFPKEGPSILRIQQVVRGDSAAYFCASSLKGTANVLTFGAGSRLTVL.

CDR3 sequence: CASSQDMAGGPHNEQFF. The V call is TRBV3-1, the J call TRBJ2-1. From germline, CDR1 is LGHDT and CDR2 YNNKEL (reference sequence). The CDR3 has 17 amino acids.